The text below deals with one T cell receptor (beta chain). This entry is derived from a study of blood T cell repertoires in COVID-19. Study details: PBMCs, B-cell-depleted T cells, or T cells provided the cDNA or gDNA that made up the material.

Only in-frame clones appear in the TCRdb table, and some are missing; sequencing was by immunoSEQ multiplex PCR. The data show 300,000 to 400,000 clones, 80% to 90% seen once. Trimming left V 0 bases short and J 6 bases short, with 17 bases between. The CDR3 extends over 16 amino acids. Germline values: CDR1 SGDLS, CDR2 YYNGEE. This TCR was recovered from a woman aged 40 to 49 with acute COVID-19. V is TRBV9 and J is TRBJ2-3, with D possibly TRBD2 on 6 matching bases. Sequencing was done on a sample of PBMCs or T cells enriched from blood (not recorded which). The CDR3 DNA reads TGTGCCAGCAGCGTAGGAAGTAGCGGCGGATCTGATACGCAGTATTTT. Its translation is CASSVGSSGGSDTQYF. The whole variable domain, remainder taken from reference TRBV9 and TRBJ2-3, is DSGVTQTPKHLITATGQRVTLRCSPRSGDLSVYWYQQSLDQGLQFLIQYYNGEERAKGNILERFSAQQFPDLHSELNLSSLELGDSALYFCASSVGSSGGSDTQYFGPGTRLTVL.